A single sample gave rise to the 22 T cell receptor beta chains below, sequenced in a study of blood T cell repertoires in COVID-19. The repertoire was sequenced with immunoSEQ multiplex PCR; TCRdb's copy has only in-frame clones and lacks some. The sample consists of tens of thousands of clones, approximately 77% of them appearing once. The source material was peripheral blood. These receptors were obtained from a human donor in a cohort sampled during active COVID-19.

The chain recombines TRBV4-2 with TRBJ2-5, with 8 bases fitting TRBD2. After removal of 1 base from V and 1 base from J, the junction contained 2 bases not matched to a gene. Germline V gene sequence: CDR1 LGHNA, CDR2 YNFKEQ. There are 15 residues in the CDR3. Here the CDR3 DNA reads TGTGCCAGCAGCCAAGGAGCGGGGGCCCAAGAGACCCAGTACTTC. The encoded protein is CASSQGAGAQETQYF.

The V gene is TRBV19, the J gene TRBJ2-5; a weak D match, TRBD1 (5 bases). The germline V and J ends were trimmed by 5 bases and 3 bases, with 16 bases remaining between them. CDR3 size: 15 residues. The germline V gene encodes CDR1 LNHDA and CDR2 SQIVND (reference sequence). CDR3 sequence (DNA): TGTGCCAGTAGTCCACAGGACGGAAGAAAAGAGACCCAGTACTTC. It encodes CASSPQDGRKETQYF.

The CDR3 DNA reads as TGTGCCTGGAGTGGACAGGGGGTTCACGAGCAGTACTTC. It specifies CAWSGQGVHEQYF. The chain couples TRBV30 to TRBJ2-7, with 9 positions matching TRBD1. After removal of 1 base from V and 5 bases from J, the junction contained 3 bases not matched to a gene. Germline V gene data show CDR1 as GTSNPN and CDR2 as SVGIG (reference sequence). This CDR3 comprises 13 residues.

The chain combines TRBV3-1 (or the pseudogene TRBV3-2) with TRBJ2-7; TRBD2 agrees at 7 bases. Germline CDR1 is LGHDT and CDR2 is YNNKEL (reference sequence). The CDR3 extends over 13 amino acids. V shed 5 bases and J 2 bases; nucleotides not matched to a gene: 3. CDR3 region: CASSKRGTYEQYF. DNA for the CDR3: TGTGCCAGCAGCAAGCGGGGAACCTACGAGCAGTACTTC.

This chain joins TRBV14 and TRBJ2-1; 7 bases agree with TRBD2. The V gene's germline CDR1 is SGHDN and CDR2 FVKESK. This CDR3 has 17 amino acids. With V trimmed by 2 bases and J by 1 base, 8 bases remained unmatched. CDR3 in DNA: TGTGCCAGCAGCCAAAGCACCTGGGGGGGATCCTACAATGAGCAGTTCTTC. As protein: CASSQSTWGGSYNEQFF.

The J gene is TRBJ2-1, the V gene TRBV9, with TRBD2 identical over 7 bases. Germline lookup yields CDR1 SGDLS and CDR2 YYNGEE. The V segment lost 3 bases and the J segment 4 bases; nucleotides outside the gene matches: 7. The CDR3 has 15 residues. The CDR3 nucleotides are TGTGCCAGCAGCGCGGCTAGCGGCGAATACAATGAGCAGTTCTTC. It codes for CASSAASGEYNEQFF.

The chain recombines TRBV6-1 with TRBJ2-5, with TRBD1 identical over 7 bases. The V gene's germline CDR1 is MNHNS and CDR2 SASEGT. Trimming took 3 bases from V and 5 from J; bases not matched to a gene: 6. The CDR3 totals 14 residues. DNA of the CDR3: TGTGCCAGCAGTGACCTGACAGGGAGTGAGACCCAGTACTTC. It encodes CASSDLTGSETQYF.

This chain connects TRBV18 to TRBJ1-6; TRBD1 might be the D (6 bases). Trimming took off 3 bases at V and 5 bases at J, with 11 bases between the two ends. The CDR3 contains 15 residues. Germline values: CDR1 KGHSH, CDR2 LQKENI. CDR3 nucleotides: TGTGCCAGCTCACCCAGACAGGAGGATAATTCACCCCTCCACTTT. It specifies CASSPRQEDNSPLHF.

The chain recombines TRBV7-9 with TRBJ1-1, with 9 bases aligning to TRBD1. The CDR3 is made up of 14 amino acids. Germline V gene lookup returns CDR1 SEHNR and CDR2 FQNEAQ (reference sequence). The ends lost 5 bases at V and 2 bases at J; junction bases unmatched: 3. CDR3 residues: CASSPTGGNTEAFF. In DNA form, the CDR3 reads TGTGCCAGCAGCCCCACAGGGGGCAACACTGAAGCTTTCTTT. The full variable domain, in which reference TRBV7-9 and TRBJ1-1 provide the parts outside the CDR3, is DTGVSQNPRHKITKRGQNVTFRCDPISEHNRLYWYRQTLGQGPEFLTYFQNEAQLEKSRLLSDRFSAERPKGSFSTLEIQRTEQGDSAMYLCASSPTGGNTEAFFGQGTRLTVV.

V and J are TRBV18 and TRBJ2-7, with 10 bases fitting TRBD1. The length of the CDR3 is 15 residues. V gave up 2 bases and J gave up 0 bases; unmatched junction bases: 1. Germline CDR1 and CDR2: KGHSH and LQKENI. The CDR3, as DNA: TGTGCCAGCTCACCAAGGACAGGGGGCTCCTACGAGCAGTACTTC. It is translated as CASSPRTGGSYEQYF.

The chain couples TRBV11-3 to TRBJ2-5; 7 positions match TRBD1. Germline CDR1 and CDR2: SGHNT and YENEEA. Losses at the gene ends were 5 bases for V and 2 bases for J; bases not matched to a gene: 2. This CDR3 is built from 13 residues. The CDR3 protein is CASSEDRQETQYF. CDR3 coding DNA: TGTGCCAGCAGCGAGGACAGGCAAGAGACCCAGTACTTC.

This clone was picked up a small number of times. J is TRBJ2-1 and V is TRBV11-2, with 11 bases lining up with TRBD2. V lost 6 bases, J lost 7 bases, and 5 bases stayed unmatched. The CDR3 contains 14 residues. The germline gives CDR1 SGHAT, CDR2 FQNNGV. The CDR3 DNA reads as TGTGCCAGCAGGGTTAGCGGGAGGGGGAATGAGCAGTTCTTC. Translated: CASRVSGRGNEQFF.

V usage is TRBV28 and J usage is TRBJ2-5, with 8 bases lining up with TRBD1. The CDR3 contains 14 residues. The trim removed 8 bases at V and 3 bases at J, leaving 8 bases unmatched. In germline, CDR1 is MDHEN, CDR2 SYDVKM. CDR3 region: CASGSGQDEETQYF. CDR3 DNA sequence: TGTGCCAGCGGATCGGGACAGGACGAAGAGACCCAGTACTTC.

This chain uses TRBV11-2 with TRBJ1-2; D uncertain. Trimming took off 3 bases at V and 4 bases at J, with 12 bases between the two ends. There are 14 residues in the CDR3. Looked up from germline, CDR1 is SGHAT and CDR2 is FQNNGV. The CDR3 DNA reads TGTGCCAGCAGCTTGATAGACACCCCCTATGGCTACACCTTC. Translated: CASSLIDTPYGYTF. The complete variable domain, with remaining parts taken from reference TRBV11-2 and TRBJ1-2, reads EAGVAQSPRYKIIEKRQSVAFWCNPISGHATLYWYQQILGQGPKLLIQFQNNGVVDDSQLPKDRFSAERLKGVDSTLKIQPAKLEDSAVYLCASSLIDTPYGYTFGSGTRLTVV.

This rearrangement joins TRBV7-3 to TRBJ1-1; perhaps TRBD1 as D (5 bases). V was shortened by 0 bases and J by 6 bases, with 14 bases between the two germline ends. This CDR3 has 15 amino acids. CDR1 and CDR2 (germline): SGHTA, FQGTGA. The CDR3 sequence: CASSLTAGVNSEAFF. The DNA for the CDR3 is TGTGCCAGCAGCTTAACGGCGGGGGTAAACTCTGAAGCTTTCTTT.

The chain has TRBV10-3 and TRBJ1-4; weak D call: TRBD1 (6 bases). The CDR3 is made up of 14 amino acids. Germline V lookup: CDR1 ENHRY, CDR2 SYGVKD. V dropped 2 bases and J dropped 8 bases, with 12 bases sitting between them. The CDR3 here is CAISEVAGEEKLFF. CDR3 in DNA: TGTGCCATCAGTGAGGTGGCAGGGGAAGAAAAACTGTTTTTT.

V and J are TRBV7-6 and TRBJ1-1, with 7 positions matching TRBD1. Per germline, CDR1 SGHVS and CDR2 FNYEAQ. The junction had 4 bases not matched to a gene; V was cut back by 5 bases and J by 1 base. This CDR3 contains 14 residues. CDR3 sequence reads: CASSPQGRNTEAFF. In DNA, the CDR3 is TGTGCCAGCAGCCCACAGGGGAGGAACACTGAAGCTTTCTTT.

The V call is TRBV28, the J call TRBJ1-2; 7 bases are a match to TRBD1. The junction had 3 bases not matched to a gene; V was cut back by 6 bases and J by 2 bases. CDR1 MDHEN and CDR2 SYDVKM come from the germline V gene. This CDR3 has 13 residues. The CDR3 sequence: CASRPGQNYGYTF. The CDR3 DNA reads TGTGCCAGCAGACCGGGACAGAACTATGGCTACACCTTC.

V and J are TRBV13 and TRBJ2-7; D is possibly TRBD2 (6 bases). The CDR3 runs to 16 residues. The V gene lost 0 bases and the J gene lost 5 bases, with 17 bases spanning the gap. Germline assignment: CDR1 PRHDT and CDR2 FYEKMQ (reference sequence). Here the CDR3 DNA reads TGTGCCAGCAGCTTAGGGGCGGGAAGTGTGTTGGACGAGCAGTACTTC. It is translated as CASSLGAGSVLDEQYF.

The J gene is TRBJ2-7, the V gene TRBV7-9, with unresolved D. Trimming shortened V by 0 bases and J by 8 bases, and 11 bases separated the two germline ends. Germline V CDR1 and CDR2: SEHNR, FQNEAQ (reference sequence). CDR3 length equals 13 residues. The DNA for the CDR3 is TGTGCCAGCAGCTTAGCGCCCAAACAGAAGCAGTACTTC. Translation: CASSLAPKQKQYF.

The V and J genes are TRBV11-2 and TRBJ2-1; TRBD2 matches at 11 bases. J gave up 10 bases and V 5 bases, and 10 bases lay outside the gene matches. The germline gives CDR1 SGHAT, CDR2 FQNNGV. CDR3 size: 15 residues. CDR3 residues: CASSQTTTSGVEQFF. CDR3 DNA: TGTGCCAGCAGCCAGACAACGACTAGCGGGGTCGAGCAGTTCTTC.

The chain recombines TRBV5-4 with TRBJ1-4; 12 nucleotides agree with TRBD1. The CDR3 sequence is 18 residues long. Germline lookup yields CDR1 SGHNT and CDR2 YYREEE (reference sequence). V lost 4 bases to trimming and J lost 5 bases; unmatched junction nucleotides: 12. The CDR3 here is CASSPRPGQGARNEKLFF. The CDR3 nucleotides read TGTGCCAGCAGCCCGCGACCGGGACAGGGGGCTCGGAATGAAAAACTGTTTTTT. The complete variable domain, with remaining parts taken from reference TRBV5-4 and TRBJ1-4, reads ETGVTQSPTHLIKTRGQQVTLRCSSQSGHNTVSWYQQALGQGPQFIFQYYREEENGRGNFPPRFSGLQFPNYSSELNVNALELDDSALYLCASSPRPGQGARNEKLFFGSGTQLSVL.